The present entry profiles one T cell receptor (beta chain) with its context. V was shortened by 2 bases and J by 4 bases, with 17 bases between the two germline ends. The CDR3 consists of 16 residues. The germline gives CDR1 SNHLY, CDR2 FYNNEI. Sequencing was performed with immunoSEQ multiplex PCR; in TCRdb, only in-frame clones are kept and a portion is missing. The sample holds tens of thousands of clones, 98% seen once. This record comes from a study of technical replicates of blood from a handful of donors. The sample was T cells isolated from PBMCs. The gene calls are TRBV2 and TRBJ1-1; no clear D gene. This TCR was sampled from a human donor in good health. CDR3 region: CASSELGPIGSTEAFF. CDR3 bases: TGTGCCAGCAGTGAACTTGGGCCCATTGGGAGCACTGAAGCTTTCTTT.